These T cell receptor beta chains were read from a single sample in a study of lymphopenia after photon versus proton radiotherapy. The method was immunoSEQ multiplex PCR; TCRdb's version includes in-frame clones alone and lacks a portion of them. The sample contains approximately 170,000 clones, about 85% of which appear only once. This sample comprised peripheral blood, obtained from a patient treated with photon-based radiotherapy. All receptors derive from a man in his forties or fifties with gastric cancer. CDR3s include the opening cysteine and the closing phenylalanine or tryptophan. A D gene is named only where the DNA matches it firmly. Rows give clone size only sometimes, using once, few, many, or a class for an expanded clone.

NA	TRBV7-2	NA	TRBJ2-4	TGTGCCAGCAGCCTACAGGGAGGGAACATTCAGTACTTC	CASSLQGGNIQYF
NA	TRBV30	NA	TRBJ1-1	TGTGCCTGGAGTGTCTCCCCCGGCCGGGACACTGAAGCTTTCTTT	CAWSVSPGRDTEAFF
NA	TRBV28	NA	TRBJ1-5	TGTGCCAGCAGTTTAATGGGAGGGAATCAGCCCCAGCATTTT	CASSLMGGNQPQHF
NA	TRBV5-4	NA	TRBJ2-5	TGTGCCAGCAGCTTGGCGGGCAGGGGTGAGACCCAGTACTTC	CASSLAGRGETQYF
NA	TRBV9	NA	TRBJ1-1	TGTGCCAGCACCCCCGGGACGCGGAGAAACACTGAAGCTTTCTTT	CASTPGTRRNTEAFF
NA	TRBV9	NA	TRBJ2-7	TGTGCCAGCAGTAGTACGGGAACCTCCTACGAGCAGTACTTC	CASSSTGTSYEQYF
TRBD2	TRBV6-4	NA	TRBJ2-7	TGTGCCAGCAGGGGATTTACTAGCGGGGGAACCTACGAGCAGTACTTC	CASRGFTSGGTYEQYF
NA	TRBV18	NA	TRBJ2-7	TGTGCCAGCTCCTCCCCTGAGGGCCGGGACGAGCAGTACTTC	CASSSPEGRDEQYF
TRBD2	TRBV7-8	NA	TRBJ2-7	TGTGCCAGCAGCTTAGCCCCGAGGACTAGCGGGAGATACGAGCAGTACTTC	CASSLAPRTSGRYEQYF
NA	TRBV5-4	NA	TRBJ2-1	TGTGCCAGCAGAAATCCGGACTCCTACAATGAGCAGTTCTTC	CASRNPDSYNEQFF
NA	TRBV6-5	once	TRBJ1-2	TGTGCCAGCACCTCTTTGGGCAGACTTAACTATGGCTACACCTTC	CASTSLGRLNYGYTF
NA	TRBV7-8	NA	TRBJ2-1	TGTGCCAGCAGCTTATGGGGCAGAGACAATGAGCAGTTCTTC	CASSLWGRDNEQFF
TRBD2	TRBV28	NA	TRBJ2-7	TGTGCCAGCATTAGGGACTACCCCTACGAGCAGTACTTC	CASIRDYPYEQYF
TRBD2	TRBV6-5	NA	TRBJ2-7	TGTGCCAGCAGTTATCGGGGGACTAGCGGAGCGTACGAGCAGTACTTC	CASSYRGTSGAYEQYF
NA	TRBV5-4	NA	TRBJ1-4	TGTGCCAGCAGCTCAGGTGCAACTAATGAAAAACTGTTTTTT	CASSSGATNEKLFF
TRBD1	TRBV6-5	NA	TRBJ1-1	TGTGCCAGCAGTTCCTGGACAGGAGTGAACACTGAAGCTTTCTTT	CASSSWTGVNTEAFF
NA	TRBV7-9	NA	TRBJ2-2	TGTGCCAGCAGCTTATTGTGGCGAGGCACCGGGGAGCTGTTTTTT	CASSLLWRGTGELFF
NA	TRBV28	once	TRBJ1-2	TGTGCCAGCAGTTTAAAGGGGAATGGCTACACCTTC	CASSLKGNGYTF
NA	TRBV30	NA	TRBJ2-3	TGTGCCTGGAGTGTGAGGATCCTTAGCACAGATACGCAGTATTTT	CAWSVRILSTDTQYF
NA	TRBV7-9	once	TRBJ1-2	TGTGCCAGCAGCCCCCCGGACAGAGTCTATGGCTACACCTTC	CASSPPDRVYGYTF
TRBD2	TRBV27	NA	TRBJ2-2	TGTGCCAGCAGTTTTCTACGAGCGGGAGGCTCCAACACCGGGGAGCTGTTTTTT	CASSFLRAGGSNTGELFF
NA	TRBV18	NA	TRBJ2-3	TGTGCCAGCTCAGCAACGACGGGATCTAGCACAGATACGCAGTATTTT	CASSATTGSSTDTQYF
NA	TRBV7-3	NA	TRBJ2-7	TGTGCCAGCAGCGTCGCGCCTGGAAACGAGCAGTACTTC	CASSVAPGNEQYF
NA	TRBV28	NA	TRBJ1-5	TGTGCCAGCAGTTTAGTGGGGTATCAGCCCCAGCATTTT	CASSLVGYQPQHF
NA	TRBV7-9	NA	TRBJ2-7	TGTGCCAGCAGCTTAGTAAGCTACGAGCAGTACTTC	CASSLVSYEQYF
NA	TRBV11-2	NA	TRBJ2-7	TGTGCCAGCAGCTTAGGAGGGAGCAGCGAGCAGTACTTC	CASSLGGSSEQYF
NA	TRBV11-3	once	TRBJ2-1	TGTGCCAGCAGCTTAGACGGGCTAGAGTACAATGAGCAGTTCTTC	CASSLDGLEYNEQFF
NA	TRBV5-6	NA	TRBJ1-1	TGTGCCAGCAGCCGGACTCCGAACACTGAAGCTTTCTTT	CASSRTPNTEAFF